This T cell receptor (beta chain) was identified during a study of Ad26.COV2.S vaccination and SARS-CoV-2 variants. Study-wide context: Of the COV1001 trial arms, the Ad26.COV2.S arm included the donor.

The data were produced by immunoSEQ multiplex PCR, yet TCRdb's version contains in-frame clones alone and is incomplete. The table shows a few hundred thousand clones, with about nine tenths occurring only once. The CDR3 consists of 15 residues. The germline V gene has CDR1 WSHSY and CDR2 SAAADI. V gave up 8 bases and J gave up 2 bases, with 19 bases separating them. Treatment specified: 15 to 20 received Ad26.COV2.S at low or high dose, single or two shots; a few received placebo; per-sample allocation not given. The investigators took samples on day 63 after the first vaccine or placebo injection. This specimen was peripheral blood, taken in a trial of Ad26.COV2.S vaccine versus placebo. This clonotype was obtained from a person aged 18-60 years who received the Ad26.COV2.S COVID-19 vaccine or a placebo. The V gene is TRBV10-2, the J gene TRBJ2-7; D is perhaps TRBD1 or TRBD2 (5 bases each). The CDR3 DNA is TGCGCCAGCGGGGACCAGCGCCGGAACACCTACGAGCAGTACTTC. This gives the protein CASGDQRRNTYEQYF.